This entry lists 17 T cell receptor beta chains sequenced from one sample in a study of control samples from healthy donors and cancer patients. Data came from immunoSEQ multiplex PCR; TCRdb stores just in-frame clones and leaves some out. The sample records 100,000 or so clones, roughly 90% being singletons. The sequenced sample was blood. All receptors come from a woman aged 25 to 45 in good health.

The rearrangement joins TRBV4-2 to TRBJ1-1; 11 positions agree with TRBD1. The CDR3 sequence is 17 residues long. CDR1 is LGHNA, CDR2 YNFKEQ, per germline. V lost 0 bases, J lost 0 bases, and 3 bases stayed unmatched. The CDR3 sequence is CASSQDGDRGMNTEAFF. CDR3 sequence (DNA): TGTGCCAGCAGCCAAGATGGGGACAGGGGGATGAACACTGAAGCTTTCTTT.

The chain is built from TRBV6-5 and TRBJ1-2, with 9 bases aligning to TRBD1. The V gene end was trimmed by 7 bases and the J gene end by 4 bases; junction bases not matched to a gene: 1. The CDR3 consists of 12 residues. Germline V gene data show CDR1 as MNHEY and CDR2 as SVGAGI. Written as DNA, the CDR3 is TGTGCCAGCACGGACAGGGGCTATGGCTACACCTTC. It translates to CASTDRGYGYTF.

This chain joins TRBV5-1 and TRBJ1-1; 8 nucleotides align to TRBD1. The J segment lost 3 bases and the V segment lost 0 bases, leaving 4 bases of the junction unmatched. In germline, CDR1 is SGHRS, CDR2 YFSETQ. The CDR3 sequence is 15 residues long. The CDR3 spells CASSLALQGDTEAFF. The CDR3 region has the DNA TGCGCCAGCAGCTTGGCCTTACAGGGGGACACTGAAGCTTTCTTT.

The chain is built from TRBV5-1 and TRBJ1-1; D is uncertain. The V end lost 1 base, the J end lost 10 bases, and 8 bases lay between the germline ends. This CDR3 is built from 11 residues. Germline V CDR1 and CDR2: SGHRS, YFSETQ. CDR3: CASSLSGRAFF. In DNA form, the CDR3 reads TGCGCCAGCAGCTTGAGCGGTCGAGCTTTCTTT.

V and J are TRBV11-3 and TRBJ2-1; possibly TRBD2 for D (5 bases). CDR1 is SGHNT and CDR2 is YENEEA in the germline V gene. The CDR3 is 16 residues long. The ends were cut back, 4 bases at V and 2 bases at J, with 15 bases in the middle. CDR3 nucleotides: TGTGCCAGCAGCTCCCGGACTTATGAAACCTACAATGAGCAGTTCTTC. Its translation is CASSSRTYETYNEQFF.

The rearrangement joins TRBV11-2 to TRBJ1-5; D gene unclear. Germline CDR1 and CDR2: SGHAT and FQNNGV. Trimming removed 1 base from V and 2 bases from J, with 6 bases in between. This CDR3 region has 14 residues. In DNA, the CDR3 is TGTGCCAGCAGCTTAGCGAGGGGCAATCAGCCCCAGCATTTT. It specifies CASSLARGNQPQHF.

This chain links TRBV7-9 with TRBJ2-1, with 7 positions matching TRBD1. The V segment lost 5 bases and the J segment 3 bases; nucleotides outside the gene matches: 7. CDR3 size: 15 residues. In germline, CDR1 is SEHNR, CDR2 FQNEAQ (reference sequence). Written as DNA, the CDR3 is TGTGCCAGCAGCCGACAGGGAGTTGGCTACAATGAGCAGTTCTTC. Protein sequence: CASSRQGVGYNEQFF.

The V gene is TRBV2, the J gene TRBJ2-2; a weak D match, TRBD1 (6 bases). Germline-derived CDR1 and CDR2 are SNHLY and FYNNEI. The CDR3 is made up of 14 amino acids. Trimming stripped 6 bases from V and 2 bases from J, with 10 bases between. The CDR3 DNA reads TGTGCCAGCAGCGTGACAGGAAACACCGGGGAGCTGTTTTTT. Translated, it gives CASSVTGNTGELFF. The variable domain in full, with the rest retrieved from reference TRBV2 and TRBJ2-2, is EPEVTQTPSHQVTQMGQEVILRCVPISNHLYFYWYRQILGQKVEFLVSFYNNEISEKSEIFDDQFSVERPDGSNFTLKIRSTKLEDSAMYFCASSVTGNTGELFFGEGSRLTVL.

This rearrangement joins TRBV27 to TRBJ2-1; the D gene is possibly TRBD2 (6 bases). CDR3 size: 15 residues. V gave up 0 bases and J gave up 7 bases, with 13 bases separating them. Germline values: CDR1 MNHEY, CDR2 SMNVEV (reference sequence). Here the CDR3 DNA reads TGTGCCAGCAGTTTATCCGGGGGAGTCAGTAATGAGCAGTTCTTC. As protein: CASSLSGGVSNEQFF.

The V gene is TRBV11-2, the J gene TRBJ1-4; D might be TRBD1 (5 bases). Germline CDR1 is SGHAT and CDR2 is FQNNGV. V dropped 2 bases and J dropped 4 bases, with 17 bases sitting between them. The CDR3 loop spans 17 amino acids. As DNA, the CDR3 is TGTGCCAGCAGCTTACTCCCTTCGGGACGCATTAATGAAAAACTGTTTTTT. Amino acids: CASSLLPSGRINEKLFF.

This chain links TRBV5-1 with TRBJ1-4; TRBD1 matches 7 bases. V was clipped by 1 base and J by 1 base; unmatched bases: 13. Per the germline V gene, CDR1 is SGHRS and CDR2 is YFSETQ. The CDR3 extends over 19 amino acids. In DNA form, the CDR3 reads TGCGCCAGCAGCTTGCGACAGGGACGTCCCTGGGAAACTAATGAAAAACTGTTTTTT. This encodes CASSLRQGRPWETNEKLFF.

The chain has TRBV25-1 and TRBJ1-1; the match to TRBD1 covers 9 bases. V was clipped by 7 bases and J by 8 bases; unmatched bases: 11. CDR1 is MGHDK, CDR2 SYGVNS, per germline. The CDR3 has 14 amino acids. The CDR3 sequence: CASIPEGQGGEAFF. CDR3 DNA: TGTGCCAGCATCCCCGAGGGACAGGGAGGCGAAGCTTTCTTT.

The chain recombines TRBV3-1 (or the pseudogene TRBV3-2) with TRBJ1-1; D is unclear. This CDR3 has 13 residues. Germline V gene lookup returns CDR1 LGHDT and CDR2 YNNKEL (reference sequence). The germline V and J ends were trimmed by 0 bases and 10 bases, with 12 bases remaining between them. The DNA of the CDR3 is TGTGCCAGCAGCCAAGAAACGCATTTCGGAGCTTTCTTT. It translates to CASSQETHFGAFF.

The chain has TRBV6-1 and TRBJ1-6; D unclear. CDR3 length: 12 amino acids. V was shortened by 3 bases and J by 9 bases, with 6 bases between the two germline ends. Germline V gene data show CDR1 as MNHNS and CDR2 as SASEGT. CDR3 bases: TGTGCCAGCAGTGAGGGCTCTTCACCCCTCCACTTT. Its protein is CASSEGSSPLHF.

The V call is TRBV12-3 or TRBV12-4, the J call TRBJ1-2, with no clear D. V shed 6 bases and J shed 4 bases, with 12 bases lying between them. CDR3 length: 13 amino acids. The CDR3 DNA reads TGTGCCAGCAGCCCTGGTCGCTCCTATGGCTACACCTTC. The encoded protein is CASSPGRSYGYTF.

This rearrangement joins TRBV7-9 to TRBJ1-6; unclear D gene. V was trimmed by 2 bases and J by 7 bases, leaving 12 bases between them. From germline, CDR1 is SEHNR and CDR2 FQNEAQ (reference sequence). This CDR3 is 15 amino acids long. This CDR3 reads CASSLYGYPNSPLHF. CDR3 coding DNA: TGTGCCAGCAGCTTATACGGTTACCCGAATTCACCCCTCCACTTT.

V is TRBV19 and J is TRBJ1-1, with 7 bases lining up with TRBD1. J gave up 2 bases and V 6 bases, and 15 bases lay outside the gene matches. This CDR3 has 17 amino acids. Germline CDR1 and CDR2: LNHDA and SQIVND (reference sequence). The CDR3 coding sequence is TGTGCCAGTAGGCCCCTCCCCGGGACAGAGATTAACACTGAAGCTTTCTTT. Amino acid sequence: CASRPLPGTEINTEAFF.